This T cell receptor (beta chain) was identified during a study of beta chain features in type 1 diabetes. Study-level information: All samples yielded around 98 million examined sorted cells.

Every bit of the isolated RNA underwent reverse transcription, so sequencing read expressed TCRB transcripts. For naive, central memory and regulatory T cell samples, reads averaged around 3.6 million. Clones were sequenced by immunoSEQ multiplex PCR, and TCRdb holds only the in-frame ones, with some missing. The sample has about 650,000 clones, approximately 13% seen once. Study results and limitations: Any role of HLA type in TCRB rearrangement remained unresolved here. Moderate yet significant TCRB CDR3 shortening was seen in Type 1 diabetes patients in all four CD4+ subsets. High TCR expression in some cells could lead to their over-representation in cDNA sequencing.

CDR1 GTSNPN and CDR2 SVGIG come from the germline V gene (reference sequence). The CDR3 sequence is 15 residues long. Points on this clone: Its antigen remains unknown. An end of the junction does not agree with germline; a read error may underlie this. Other DNA sequences in this specimen translate into the identical CDR3.

V and J are TRBV30 and TRBJ1-4; D gene uncertain. Sequencing was carried out using naive CD4+ T cells from blood. This TCR was recovered from a man aged 30 to 45 with type 1 diabetes. CDR3 coding DNA: TGTGCTTGGAGTTCGTCCCGGACTGTTAATGAAAAACTGTTTTTT. It is translated as CAWSSSRTVNEKLFF.